This T cell receptor beta chain was captured in a study of CD8+CD57+ T cells in acquired aplastic anemia. Broader study findings: Statistical testing detected no significant gap in CD8+ Simpson's diversity between patients and controls.

The TCR beta profiling, which covered VDJ combination and CDR3 sequence, was carried out using genomic DNA as the template. Each CDR3 protein is one row after TCRdb ran MiXCR on the reads. The sample records 90,000 to 120,000 distinct CDR3 sequences, 50% to 65% being singletons. Trimming removed 3 bases from V and 4 bases from J, with 9 bases in between. Germline CDR1 is SEHNR and CDR2 is FQNEAQ (reference sequence). This CDR3 region has 13 residues. This clonotype showed up many times. Antigen specificity is unknown. The clonotype was recovered from a human donor in good health, serving as a control. What was sequenced was sorted CD4+, CD8+, or CD8+CD57+ T cells (not recorded which) from PBMCs. The J gene is TRBJ1-1, the V gene TRBV7-9; D is perhaps TRBD1 (5 bases). The CDR3 sequence is CASSFRGGTEAFF. As DNA, the CDR3 is TGTGCCAGCAGCTTTCGGGGGGGCACTGAAGCTTTCTTT. The full variable domain, completed using reference TRBV7-9 and TRBJ1-1, is DTGVSQNPRHKITKRGQNVTFRCDPISEHNRLYWYRQTLGQGPEFLTYFQNEAQLEKSRLLSDRFSAERPKGSFSTLEIQRTEQGDSAMYLCASSFRGGTEAFFGQGTRLTVV.